The 23 T cell receptor beta chains given below trace back to one sample, sequenced in a study of blood T cells in healthy people across ages. Through a sample-barcoded 5' primer and a J-beta primer mix, a second PCR was run for roughly 6 to 11 cycles. TCRdb re-called the 5' RACE reads with MiXCR, one entry per CDR3 protein. This sample carries about 1.8 million distinct CDR3 sequences, around half of them seen once, and the ten largest clones take approximately 2%. The sample was blood. The receptors were gathered from a woman between 40 and 50 years old in good health.

This clonotype was picked up a small number of times. The V gene is TRBV7-8, the J gene TRBJ2-1; 7 bases fit TRBD1. CDR3 length: 18 residues. V dropped 2 bases and J dropped 5; count of bases not matched to a gene: 15. Germline CDR1 is SGHVS and CDR2 is FQNEAQ. The CDR3 nucleotides are TGTGCCAGCAGCTTATTCCTCCGCAGGGGGTCGTTGAACAATGAGCAGTTCTTC. This translates into CASSLFLRRGSLNNEQFF.

This chain connects TRBV6-6 to TRBJ2-7; D possibly uses TRBD1 or TRBD2 (5 bases each). Germline V gene lookup returns CDR1 MNHNY and CDR2 SVGAGI (reference sequence). Trimming removed 2 bases from V and 0 bases from J, with 11 bases in between. The CDR3 contains 15 residues. The CDR3 coding sequence is TGTGCCAGCAGTTACCCCGGGGCCAGCTCCTACGAGCAGTACTTC. Its translation is CASSYPGASSYEQYF.

V gene TRBV20-1 combines with J gene TRBJ1-6; possible D gene TRBD1, 6 bases. The ends were cut back, 0 bases at V and 2 bases at J, with 14 bases in the middle. This CDR3 is built from 17 residues. Germline CDR1 DFQATT, CDR2 SNEGSKA (reference sequence). CDR3 amino acids: CSARDLMDRAYNSPLHF. As DNA, the CDR3 is TGCAGTGCTAGAGATTTAATGGACAGAGCCTATAATTCACCCCTCCACTTT.

The V gene is TRBV12-3 or TRBV12-4, the J gene TRBJ1-2, with D perhaps TRBD1 (5 bases). The V end was cut by 5 bases, the J end by 5 bases, with 15 bases between. This CDR3 comprises 14 residues. The CDR3, as DNA: TGTGCCAGCAGTCCGGGGGAGGGAAGATATGGCTACACCTTC. Translated, it gives CASSPGEGRYGYTF.

This rearrangement joins TRBV28 to TRBJ1-1, with D perhaps matching TRBD1 (5 bases). Germline CDR1 and CDR2: MDHEN and SYDVKM. V lost 2 bases, J lost 2 bases, and 9 bases lay in between. The CDR3 spans 14 residues. The DNA for the CDR3 is TGTGCCAGCAGTTTACGGACACTTAACACTGAAGCTTTCTTT. Residues: CASSLRTLNTEAFF.

V and J are TRBV4-3 and TRBJ2-1; 8 bases agree with TRBD1. The CDR3 has 14 amino acids. CDR1 is LGHNA and CDR2 is YSLEER in the germline V gene. V shed 4 bases, J shed 7 bases, and the junction held 6 bases outside the gene matches. The CDR3 is CASSPWDRPNEQFF. In nucleotides, the CDR3 is TGCGCCAGCAGCCCCTGGGACAGGCCTAATGAGCAGTTCTTC.

The chain combines TRBV18 with TRBJ2-3; tentatively, D is TRBD1 (5 bases). CDR1 KGHSH and CDR2 LQKENI come from the germline V gene. Trimming shortened V by 6 bases and J by 1 base, and 11 bases separated the two germline ends. This CDR3 has 14 residues. DNA of the CDR3: TGTGCCAGCTCTCCCAGGGTGGGCACAGATACGCAGTATTTT. This gives the protein CASSPRVGTDTQYF. Full variable domain (remainder filled in from reference TRBV18 and TRBJ2-3): NAGVMQNPRHLVRRRGQEARLRCSPMKGHSHVYWYRQLPEEGLKFMVYLQKENIIDESGMPKERFSAEFPKEGPSILRIQQVVRGDSAAYFCASSPRVGTDTQYFGPGTRLTVL.

In this sample, this clonotype turned up a few times. The CDR3 DNA reads TGTGCCAGCAGTGTTCCGGGACCGCTATACAATGAGCAGTTCTTC. Protein product: CASSVPGPLYNEQFF. This chain joins TRBV28 and TRBJ2-1; possibly TRBD1 or TRBD2 for D (5 bases each). The CDR3 is made up of 15 amino acids. Trimming left V 5 bases short and J 4 bases short, with 15 bases between. CDR1 is MDHEN, CDR2 SYDVKM, per germline.

This clonotype was seen only a few times. J is TRBJ2-5 and V is TRBV4-3; 11 positions match TRBD2. CDR1 and CDR2 from the germline V gene are LGHNA and YSLEER. The CDR3 is made up of 16 amino acids. The V and J ends lost 2 bases and 6 bases, in that order; junction bases with no gene match: 8. The CDR3 loop is CASSQNLAGGQQTQYF. CDR3 DNA sequence: TGCGCCAGCAGCCAAAATCTAGCGGGGGGTCAACAGACCCAGTACTTC.

CDR3 bases: TGTGCCAGCACCGGGGTTGCTGGGGCCAACGTCCTGACTTTC. Its translation: CASTGVAGANVLTF. V usage is TRBV5-6 and J usage is TRBJ2-6, with D maybe TRBD2 (5 bases). V was pared by 6 bases and J by 2 bases, with 9 bases between. Germline V gene lookup returns CDR1 SGHDT and CDR2 YYEEEE. CDR3 length: 14 residues.

This clonotype was observed a few times. This chain uses TRBV28 with TRBJ2-1; perhaps TRBD2 as D (6 bases). CDR1 is MDHEN, CDR2 SYDVKM, per germline. V dropped 1 base and J dropped 3 bases, with 22 bases sitting between them. The CDR3 is 19 residues long. CDR3 protein: CASSLSFGRGLLDYNEQFF. The CDR3 nucleotides read TGTGCCAGCAGTTTATCGTTTGGTAGGGGACTCCTAGACTACAATGAGCAGTTCTTC.

J is TRBJ2-1 and V is TRBV7-2; TRBD2 agrees at 8 bases. CDR1 SGHTA and CDR2 FQGNSA come from the germline V gene. The CDR3 runs to 12 residues. Unmatched junction bases numbered 5, after V lost 8 bases and J lost 8 bases. For the CDR3, the DNA is TGTGCCAGCGCGGGGGGCCGTCATGAGCAGTTCTTC. This gives the protein CASAGGRHEQFF. The full variable domain, completed using reference TRBV7-2 and TRBJ2-1, is GAGVSQSPSNKVTEKGKDVELRCDPISGHTALYWYRQSLGQGLEFLIYFQGNSAPDKSGLPSDRFSAERTGGSVSTLTIQRTQQEDSAVYLCASAGGRHEQFFGPGTRLTVL.

Concerning this clonotype itself: A much larger clone differs by one base, so this may be a read error. The chain employs TRBV7-8 and TRBJ2-4; 8 bases map to TRBD1. After removal of 0 bases from V and 13 bases from J, the junction contained 8 bases not matched to a gene. The CDR3 sequence is 14 residues long. CDR1 is SGHVS, CDR2 FQNEAQ, per germline. The CDR3 sequence is CASSLAQGAYGQYF. Written as DNA, the CDR3 is TGTGCCAGCAGCTTAGCTCAGGGGGCTTACGGGCAGTACTTC.

J is TRBJ1-2 and V is TRBV20-1; D not certain. The CDR3 length is 13 residues. CDR1 DFQATT and CDR2 SNEGSKA come from the germline V gene (reference sequence). V was pared by 1 base and J by 3 bases, with 9 bases between. This CDR3 is CSARGGFYYGYTF. CDR3 DNA sequence: TGCAGTGCTAGAGGGGGTTTTTACTATGGCTACACCTTC.

The CDR3 reads CASTAGGSYNSPLHF. The CDR3 region has the DNA TGTGCCAGCACCGCGGGGGGCTCCTATAATTCACCCCTCCACTTT. The rearrangement links TRBV2 to TRBJ1-6; possibly TRBD1 for D (5 bases). Trimming pared 7 bases from V and 0 bases from J, leaving 10 bases between. CDR3 length equals 15 residues. Per germline, CDR1 SNHLY and CDR2 FYNNEI.

The chain joins TRBV15 to TRBJ2-3; the D is unclear. CDR1 LNHNV and CDR2 YYDKDF come from the germline V gene (reference sequence). With 0 bases removed from V and 1 base from J, the gap between germline ends came to 11 bases. This CDR3 is built from 16 residues. CDR3 sequence (DNA): TGTGCCACCAGCAGAGATAGGGCAGCCCGCACAGATACGCAGTATTTT. Amino acids: CATSRDRAARTDTQYF.

Points on this clonotype: The junction departs from the called germline gene at one end, perhaps through a read error. The genes are TRBV6-6 and TRBJ2-4; no firm D call. CDR3 length equals 15 residues. Germline CDR1 MNHNY, CDR2 SVGAGI (reference sequence). The CDR3 here is CASSYSGGSQNILYF. CDR3 DNA sequence: TGTGCCAGCAGTTACTCGGGCGGTTCTCAAAACATTCTGTACTTC.

Notes on this clonotype: Germline and junction disagree at one end, which may indicate a read error. The chain employs TRBV7-2 and TRBJ2-3; 9 bases agree with TRBD2. In germline, CDR1 is SGHTA, CDR2 FQGNSA. This CDR3 has 15 amino acids. The CDR3, as DNA: TGTGCCAGCAGGTTAACACTAGCGGGTACAGGTACGCAGTATTTT. This gives the protein CASRLTLAGTGTQYF.

This clonotype showed up just a few times. V gene TRBV14 combines with J gene TRBJ2-5; 7 bases line up with TRBD2. V shed 4 bases, J shed 11 bases, and the junction held 19 bases outside the gene matches. The CDR3 consists of 16 residues. Germline V lookup: CDR1 SGHDN, CDR2 FVKESK. As DNA, the CDR3 is TGTGCCAGCAGCCCGAAGGAGGGACTAACCTTCAAGGCTCAGTACTTC. Its protein is CASSPKEGLTFKAQYF.

DNA of the CDR3: TGTGCCACCAGTGATTTGAACAGGGGGCCGCAAGAGACCCAGTACTTC. This encodes CATSDLNRGPQETQYF. The chain recombines TRBV24-1 with TRBJ2-5, with 9 nucleotides matching TRBD1. J was trimmed by 2 bases and V by 0 bases; bases with no gene match: 3. The CDR3 contains 16 residues. Germline assignment: CDR1 KGHDR and CDR2 SFDVKD.

This clonotype was observed a handful of times. The chain carries TRBV20-1 and TRBJ1-4; D not resolved. Germline V gene sequence: CDR1 DFQATT, CDR2 SNEGSKA (reference sequence). Trimming removed 6 bases at V and 7 bases at J, with 9 bases between. This CDR3 is 11 amino acids long. The CDR3 nucleotides are TGCAGTGCCCGATCGATTGAAAAACTGTTTTTT. Translated, it gives CSARSIEKLFF.

The sample holds a few counts of this clonotype. The V gene is TRBV12-3 or TRBV12-4, the J gene TRBJ2-1; 9 bases fit TRBD2. Germline trimming cut 7 bases from V and 4 bases from J; bases unmatched to any gene: 11. The length of the CDR3 is 16 residues. In DNA form, the CDR3 reads TGTGCCAGCAAGTCCTTAGCGGGGGACCTTTACAATGAGCAGTTCTTC. It translates to CASKSLAGDLYNEQFF.

This clonotype was seen a few times. This sequence joins TRBV6-6 and TRBJ1-4; 8 bases line up with TRBD1. Germline lookup yields CDR1 MNHNY and CDR2 SVGAGI (reference sequence). The V and J ends lost 5 bases and 5 bases, in that order; junction bases with no gene match: 7. There are 15 residues in the CDR3. The CDR3 is CASSTGQGGNEKLFF. The CDR3 nucleotides are TGTGCCAGCAGTACAGGACAGGGTGGGAATGAAAAACTGTTTTTT.